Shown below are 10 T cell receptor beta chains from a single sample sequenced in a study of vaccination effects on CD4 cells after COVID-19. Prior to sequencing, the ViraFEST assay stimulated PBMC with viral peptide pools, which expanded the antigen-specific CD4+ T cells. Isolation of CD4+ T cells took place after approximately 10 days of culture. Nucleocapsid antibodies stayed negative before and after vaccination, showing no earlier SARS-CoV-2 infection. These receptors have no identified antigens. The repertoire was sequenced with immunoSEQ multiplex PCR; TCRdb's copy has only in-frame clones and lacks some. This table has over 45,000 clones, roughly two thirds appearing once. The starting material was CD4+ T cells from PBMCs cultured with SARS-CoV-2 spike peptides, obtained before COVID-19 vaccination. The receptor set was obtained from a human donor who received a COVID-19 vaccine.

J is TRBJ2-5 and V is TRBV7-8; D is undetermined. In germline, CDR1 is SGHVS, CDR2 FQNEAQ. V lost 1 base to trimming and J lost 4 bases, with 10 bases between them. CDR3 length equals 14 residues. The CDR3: CASSLDRAGETQYF. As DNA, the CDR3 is TGTGCCAGCAGCTTAGATAGGGCCGGAGAGACCCAGTACTTC.

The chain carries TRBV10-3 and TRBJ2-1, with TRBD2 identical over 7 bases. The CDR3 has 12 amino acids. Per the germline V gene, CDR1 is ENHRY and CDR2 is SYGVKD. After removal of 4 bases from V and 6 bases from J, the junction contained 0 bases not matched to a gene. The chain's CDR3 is CAISGTSNEQFF. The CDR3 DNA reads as TGTGCCATCAGTGGGACTAGCAATGAGCAGTTCTTC.

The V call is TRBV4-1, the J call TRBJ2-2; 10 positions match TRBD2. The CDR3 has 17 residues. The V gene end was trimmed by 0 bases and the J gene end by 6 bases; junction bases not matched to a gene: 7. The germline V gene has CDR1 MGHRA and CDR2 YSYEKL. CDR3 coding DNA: TGCGCCAGCAGCCAAGATCCCCTAGCGGGGGTGGCCGGGGAGCTGTTTTTT. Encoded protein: CASSQDPLAGVAGELFF.

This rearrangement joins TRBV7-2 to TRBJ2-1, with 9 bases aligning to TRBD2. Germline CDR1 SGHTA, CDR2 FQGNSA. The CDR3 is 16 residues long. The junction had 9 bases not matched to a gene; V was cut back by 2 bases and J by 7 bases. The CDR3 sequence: CASSLIGGGVRNEQFF. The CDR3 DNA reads TGTGCCAGCAGCTTAATCGGCGGGGGGGTGCGGAATGAGCAGTTCTTC.

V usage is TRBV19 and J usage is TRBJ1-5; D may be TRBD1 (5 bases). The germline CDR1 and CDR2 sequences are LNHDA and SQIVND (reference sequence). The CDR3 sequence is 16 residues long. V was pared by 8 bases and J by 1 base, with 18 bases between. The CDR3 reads CASQPLGGVSNQPQHF. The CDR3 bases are TGTGCCAGTCAGCCTTTGGGGGGGGTGAGCAATCAGCCCCAGCATTTT.

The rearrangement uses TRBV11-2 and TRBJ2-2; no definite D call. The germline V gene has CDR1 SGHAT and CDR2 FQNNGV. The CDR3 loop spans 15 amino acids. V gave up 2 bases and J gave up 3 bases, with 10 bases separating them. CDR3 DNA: TGTGCCAGCAGCTTAATCCGGTGGGACACCGGGGAGCTGTTTTTT. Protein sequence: CASSLIRWDTGELFF.

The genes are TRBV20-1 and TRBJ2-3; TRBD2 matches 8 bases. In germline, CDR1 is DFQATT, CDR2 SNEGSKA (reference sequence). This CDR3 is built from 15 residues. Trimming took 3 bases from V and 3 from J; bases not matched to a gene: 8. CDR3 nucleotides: TGCAGTGCTAGTAAAGCGGGAGAGAGTACAGATACGCAGTATTTT. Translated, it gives CSASKAGESTDTQYF.

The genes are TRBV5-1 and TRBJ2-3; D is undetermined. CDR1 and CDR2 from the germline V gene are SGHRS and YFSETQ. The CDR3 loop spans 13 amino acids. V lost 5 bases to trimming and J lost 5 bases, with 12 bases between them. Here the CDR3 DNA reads TGCGCCAGCAGTTATACCCCAGAAGATACGCAGTATTTT. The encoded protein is CASSYTPEDTQYF.

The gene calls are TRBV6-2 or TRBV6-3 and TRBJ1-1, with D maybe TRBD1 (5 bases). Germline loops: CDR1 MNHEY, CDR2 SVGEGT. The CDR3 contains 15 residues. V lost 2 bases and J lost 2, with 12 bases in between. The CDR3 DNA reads TGTGCCAGCAGTTACCATGGCGGGGGAAACACTGAAGCTTTCTTT. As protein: CASSYHGGGNTEAFF.

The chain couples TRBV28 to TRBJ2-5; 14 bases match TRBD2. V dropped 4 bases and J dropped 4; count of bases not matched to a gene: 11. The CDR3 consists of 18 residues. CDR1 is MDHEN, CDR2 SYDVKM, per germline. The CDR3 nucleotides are TGTGCCAGCAGTTCGCCCGGACTAGCGGGAGGTCGAGGAGAGACCCAGTACTTC. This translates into CASSSPGLAGGRGETQYF.